This T cell receptor (beta chain) stems from a study of cytomegalovirus exposure and HLA in healthy donors. The study's findings and limits: CMV serostatus alone was available as immune exposure information. Later analysis identified a missense DCLRE1C variant that was linked to TCR beta V- and J-gene trimming.

Trimming pared 6 bases from V and 3 bases from J, leaving 12 bases between. The CDR3 is 13 residues long. CDR1 and CDR2 from the germline V gene are SEHNR and FQNEAQ (reference sequence). In regard to this clone: What it binds is not known.

Vbeta (60) and Jbeta (13) primers were used in the PCR. Method: immunoSEQ multiplex PCR; TCRdb's copy keeps in-frame clones and lacks some. The sample lists about 140,000 clones, roughly 80% occurring once. The origin of this receptor is a man younger than 35 in good health and CMV-seronegative. This rearrangement joins TRBV7-9 to TRBJ2-7; maybe TRBD1 (6 bases). The sample was PBMCs. This CDR3 is CASSSGTLYEQYF. The CDR3 bases are TGTGCCAGCAGTTCCGGGACACTCTACGAGCAGTACTTC.